This is a list of T cell receptor beta chains from one sample in a study of T-cell memory formation after mild COVID-19. TCRdb passed the 5' RACE reads through MiXCR, listing each CDR3 protein once. This sample yields about 190,000 distinct CDR3 sequences, of which 20% to 25% are seen a single time; 23% belongs to the top ten. The specimen sequenced was PBMCs or a T cell subset sorted from them (not recorded which). These receptors all stem from an adult woman who had mild COVID-19 (a few samples of this study predate the infection). Cell type and time point are not known. CDR3s include the opening cysteine and the closing phenylalanine or tryptophan. The order of the fields is clone size, D gene, V gene, J gene, CDR3 DNA, CDR3 protein. D genes are given only for firm matches. Not every row has a clone size; where given, it reads once, few, many or a size class.

clone_size: -; d_call: -; v_call: TRBV19; j_call: TRBJ1-1; cdr3_nt: TGTGCCAGTAGTGAGGGTGGGGACACTGAAGCTTTCTTT; cdr3_aa: CASSEGGDTEAFF
clone_size: few; d_call: TRBD1; v_call: TRBV30; j_call: TRBJ1-1; cdr3_nt: TGTGCCTGGTCAACCGGGACAGGGGACACTGAAGCTTTCTTT; cdr3_aa: CAWSTGTGDTEAFF
clone_size: -; d_call: -; v_call: TRBV3-1; j_call: TRBJ2-5; cdr3_nt: TGTGCCAGCAGCCTTTGGGAGGAAGAGACCCAGTACTTC; cdr3_aa: CASSLWEEETQYF
clone_size: many; d_call: -; v_call: TRBV24-1; j_call: TRBJ2-1; cdr3_nt: TGTGCCACCAGTGATTTTGGGCGGACCTCCTACAATGAGCAGTTCTTC; cdr3_aa: CATSDFGRTSYNEQFF
clone_size: few; d_call: -; v_call: TRBV7-9; j_call: TRBJ2-1; cdr3_nt: TGTGCCAGCAGCTTAGTTCCTGGGCGGGGGCACAATGAGCAGTTCTTC; cdr3_aa: CASSLVPGRGHNEQFF
clone_size: few; d_call: -; v_call: TRBV7-9; j_call: TRBJ1-1; cdr3_nt: TGTGCCAGCAGCTTAGCGCACGATGAAGCTTTCTTT; cdr3_aa: CASSLAHDEAFF
clone_size: -; d_call: -; v_call: TRBV7-6; j_call: TRBJ1-2; cdr3_nt: TGTGCCAGCAGCTTAGCTCCCGGAGGCAGTATGGGCTACACCTTC; cdr3_aa: CASSLAPGGSMGYTF
clone_size: -; d_call: TRBD2; v_call: TRBV3-1; j_call: TRBJ2-1; cdr3_nt: TGTGCCAGCAGCCCGTCGGGTAGCGGGGGTCCCAATGAGCAGTTCTTC; cdr3_aa: CASSPSGSGGPNEQFF
clone_size: -; d_call: TRBD1; v_call: TRBV7-9; j_call: TRBJ1-1; cdr3_nt: TGTGCCAGCAGCGGAACGGGACAGGGGCTGAACACTGAAGCTTTCTTT; cdr3_aa: CASSGTGQGLNTEAFF
clone_size: many; d_call: TRBD2; v_call: TRBV6-2/TRBV6-3; j_call: TRBJ2-1; cdr3_nt: TGTGCCAGCAGTTTATCTCTCGGTCTCGCGGGAGATGAGCAGTTCTTC; cdr3_aa: CASSLSLGLAGDEQFF
clone_size: -; d_call: TRBD2; v_call: TRBV13; j_call: TRBJ2-7; cdr3_nt: TGTGCCAGCAGCTCCGGTCTAGCGGGGGGGACCTACGAGCAGTACTTC; cdr3_aa: CASSSGLAGGTYEQYF
clone_size: few; d_call: TRBD2; v_call: TRBV6-6; j_call: TRBJ2-5; cdr3_nt: TGTGCCAGCAGTTTCCTTCCGGGACTAGCGGTCCAAGAGACCCAGTACTTC; cdr3_aa: CASSFLPGLAVQETQYF
clone_size: -; d_call: TRBD1; v_call: TRBV7-8; j_call: TRBJ1-6; cdr3_nt: TGTGCCAGCAGCTTAGAGGACAGGGGGGCTTATAATTCACCCCTCCACTTT; cdr3_aa: CASSLEDRGAYNSPLHF
clone_size: -; d_call: TRBD1; v_call: TRBV24-1; j_call: TRBJ1-4; cdr3_nt: TGTGCCACCAGTGATTTGCGAACCGGGACCCAGGGGGTAAAACTGTTTTTT; cdr3_aa: CATSDLRTGTQGVKLFF
clone_size: few; d_call: TRBD1; v_call: TRBV5-1; j_call: TRBJ1-1; cdr3_nt: TGCGCCAGCAGCGGGGCCGGGACAGGGGCCAACACTGAAGCTTTCTTT; cdr3_aa: CASSGAGTGANTEAFF
clone_size: -; d_call: TRBD1; v_call: TRBV25-1; j_call: TRBJ1-5; cdr3_nt: TGTGCCAGCAGTGACAGAGGGGGCGTAAAGCCCCAGCATTTT; cdr3_aa: CASSDRGGVKPQHF
clone_size: few; d_call: -; v_call: TRBV6-2/TRBV6-3; j_call: TRBJ2-5; cdr3_nt: TGTGCCAGCAGCCAGCAAGGGCTGTGGGAGACCCAGTACTTC; cdr3_aa: CASSQQGLWETQYF
clone_size: -; d_call: TRBD1; v_call: TRBV20-1; j_call: TRBJ1-5; cdr3_nt: TGCAGTGCTAGAGGTCCGAGGGTGGACAGGGAGAATCAGCCCCAGCATTTT; cdr3_aa: CSARGPRVDRENQPQHF
clone_size: -; d_call: -; v_call: TRBV6-5; j_call: TRBJ2-7; cdr3_nt: TGTGCCAGCAGTTACTCTTCAGGGGCGAACAACGAGCAGTACTTC; cdr3_aa: CASSYSSGANNEQYF
clone_size: few; d_call: -; v_call: TRBV3-1; j_call: TRBJ2-7; cdr3_nt: TGTGCCAGCAGCCAAGGGGGCGCGGGCGCCTACGAGCAGTACTTC; cdr3_aa: CASSQGGAGAYEQYF